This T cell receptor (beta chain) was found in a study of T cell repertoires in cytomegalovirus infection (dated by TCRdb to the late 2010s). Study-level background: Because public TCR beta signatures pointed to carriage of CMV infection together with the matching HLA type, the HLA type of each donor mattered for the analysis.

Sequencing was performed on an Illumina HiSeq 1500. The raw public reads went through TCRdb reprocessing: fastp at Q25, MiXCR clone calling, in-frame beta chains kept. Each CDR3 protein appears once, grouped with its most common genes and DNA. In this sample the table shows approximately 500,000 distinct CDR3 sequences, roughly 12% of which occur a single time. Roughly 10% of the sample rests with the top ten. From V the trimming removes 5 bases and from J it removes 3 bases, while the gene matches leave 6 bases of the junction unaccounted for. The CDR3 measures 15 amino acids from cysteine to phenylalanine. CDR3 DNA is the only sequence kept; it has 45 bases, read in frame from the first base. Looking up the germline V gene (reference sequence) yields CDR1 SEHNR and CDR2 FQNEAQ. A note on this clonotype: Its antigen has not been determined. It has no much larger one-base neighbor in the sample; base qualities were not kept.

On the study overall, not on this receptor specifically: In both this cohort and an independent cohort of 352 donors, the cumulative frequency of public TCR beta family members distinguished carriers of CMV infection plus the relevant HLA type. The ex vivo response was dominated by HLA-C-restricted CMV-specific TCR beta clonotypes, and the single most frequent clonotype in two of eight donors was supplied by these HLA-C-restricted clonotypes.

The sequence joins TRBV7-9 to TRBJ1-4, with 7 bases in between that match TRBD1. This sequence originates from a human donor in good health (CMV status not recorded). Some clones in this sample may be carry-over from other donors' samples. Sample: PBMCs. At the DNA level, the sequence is TGTGCCAGCAGCGGTTACAGGGGACCTAATGAAAAACTGTTTTTT. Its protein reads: CASSGYRGPNEKLFF.